This paragraph reports one T cell receptor beta chain. The target antigen is unknown. One base away lies a much larger clone, so this may be a sequencing read error. The sample belongs to a study of T cells after yellow fever vaccination. The CDR3 loop spans 13 amino acids. Template-switching 5'RACE yielded the TCR cDNA; a universal primer site and UMIs were added in the process. TCRdb reprocessed the 5' RACE reads via MiXCR and lists one record per CDR3 protein. The sample contains some 600,000 distinct CDR3 sequences, around an eighth of which appear only once. Findings of the study overall: The CD4 compartment and the CD8 compartment contained a small share of clonotypes in common. The secondary response peaked faster, at day 5 versus 15, but was weaker. At under 98% for CD4 and 70% to 90% for CD8, most primary-vaccination clones showed up again after the booster.

The sequence came from a man aged 30 to 39 who received the YFV17D yellow fever vaccine. This specimen was PBMCs, taken on the day of the yellow fever booster vaccination. The V call is TRBV12-3 or TRBV12-4, the J call TRBJ1-1; D ambiguous. The CDR3 protein is CASSLRSNAEAFF. As DNA, the CDR3 is TGTGCCAGCAGTTTAAGATCGAACGCTGAAGCTTTCTTT.